One and the same sample provided the 7 T cell receptor beta chains below, sequenced in a study of blood T cell repertoires in COVID-19. Generated by immunoSEQ multiplex PCR, the TCRdb table keeps only in-frame clones and is missing some. The sample lists a few hundred thousand clones, over 75% occurring once. Sequencing was performed on peripheral blood. The receptors were gathered from a human donor with COVID-19, enrolled during active disease. The donor label of this sample is uncertain.

This clone came up a few times. The CDR3: CASSAGYGEKLFF. CDR3 nucleotide sequence: TGTGCCAGTAGTGCAGGGTACGGTGAAAAACTGTTTTTT. The genes are TRBV19 and TRBJ1-4; a weak D match, TRBD1 (5 bases). Trimming shortened V by 5 bases and J by 7 bases, and 11 bases separated the two germline ends. Per germline, CDR1 LNHDA and CDR2 SQIVND (reference sequence). The CDR3 length is 13 residues. The complete variable domain, with remaining parts taken from reference TRBV19 and TRBJ1-4, reads DGGITQSPKYLFRKEGQNVTLSCEQNLNHDAMYWYRQDPGQGLRLIYYSQIVNDFQKGDIAEGYSVSREKKESFPLTVTSAQKNPTAFYLCASSAGYGEKLFFGSGTQLSVL.

The CDR3 DNA follows: TGCGCCAGCAGCTCGGGGGGCTTTTCCTACAATGAGCAGTTCTTC. Translated, it gives CASSSGGFSYNEQFF. The rearrangement links TRBV5-1 to TRBJ2-1; TRBD2 is a possible D gene (7 bases). Germline V gene data show CDR1 as SGHRS and CDR2 as YFSETQ. V lost 3 bases to trimming and J lost 1 base, with 11 bases between them. The CDR3 loop spans 15 amino acids. Variable domain in full (rest from reference TRBV5-1 and TRBJ2-1): KAGVTQTPRYLIKTRGQQVTLSCSPISGHRSVSWYQQTPGQGLQFLFEYFSETQRNKGNFPGRFSGRQFSNSRSEMNVSTLELGDSALYLCASSSGGFSYNEQFFGPGTRLTVL.

The genes are TRBV19 and TRBJ1-5, with a tentative D call TRBD1 (5 bases). Deletions cut 2 bases from V and 7 bases from J, with 15 bases between. This CDR3 is built from 15 residues. Germline lookup yields CDR1 LNHDA and CDR2 SQIVND (reference sequence). This chain's CDR3 is CASSILLQAVQPQHF. CDR3 nucleotide sequence: TGTGCCAGTAGTATATTATTACAGGCTGTCCAGCCCCAGCATTTT.

This clone is a singleton in its sample. The chain employs TRBV28 and TRBJ1-4, with 7 bases fitting TRBD1. After removal of 2 bases from V and 8 bases from J, the junction contained 8 bases not matched to a gene. CDR1 is MDHEN and CDR2 is SYDVKM in the germline V gene. CDR3 length: 15 residues. The CDR3 is CASSLTGRGNEKLFF. Written as DNA, the CDR3 is TGTGCCAGCAGTTTAACCGGCAGGGGGAACGAAAAACTGTTTTTT. Looking up the rest from reference TRBV28 and TRBJ1-4 gives the full variable domain: DVKVTQSSRYLVKRTGEKVFLECVQDMDHENMFWYRQDPGLGLRLIYFSYDVKMKEKGDIPEGYSVSREKKERFSLILESASTNQTSMYLCASSLTGRGNEKLFFGSGTQLSVL.

The chain couples TRBV7-2 to TRBJ1-2; TRBD1 matches 7 bases. Germline V gene sequence: CDR1 SGHTA, CDR2 FQGNSA. After removal of 4 bases from V and 3 bases from J, the junction contained 5 bases not matched to a gene. The CDR3 totals 14 residues. The CDR3 is CASSSQGGYYGYTF. In DNA, the CDR3 is TGTGCCAGCAGCTCCCAAGGGGGCTACTATGGCTACACCTTC.

V usage is TRBV25-1 and J usage is TRBJ2-1, with 8 positions matching TRBD2. There are 15 residues in the CDR3. Germline values: CDR1 MGHDK, CDR2 SYGVNS. Trimming cost V 2 bases and J 9 bases; bases outside gene matches: 9. The CDR3 DNA reads TGTGCCAGCAGTGAAGTAGCGGGGTCGAGGGGTGAGCAGTTCTTC. Residues: CASSEVAGSRGEQFF.

V is TRBV11-2 and J is TRBJ1-5; 7 nucleotides line up with TRBD1. Trimming removed 3 bases from V and 3 bases from J; junction bases left unmatched: 2. Germline CDR1 is SGHAT and CDR2 is FQNNGV. This CDR3 has 14 amino acids. Here the CDR3 reads CASSLGTANQPQHF. CDR3 nucleotide sequence: TGTGCCAGCAGCTTGGGGACAGCCAATCAGCCCCAGCATTTT.